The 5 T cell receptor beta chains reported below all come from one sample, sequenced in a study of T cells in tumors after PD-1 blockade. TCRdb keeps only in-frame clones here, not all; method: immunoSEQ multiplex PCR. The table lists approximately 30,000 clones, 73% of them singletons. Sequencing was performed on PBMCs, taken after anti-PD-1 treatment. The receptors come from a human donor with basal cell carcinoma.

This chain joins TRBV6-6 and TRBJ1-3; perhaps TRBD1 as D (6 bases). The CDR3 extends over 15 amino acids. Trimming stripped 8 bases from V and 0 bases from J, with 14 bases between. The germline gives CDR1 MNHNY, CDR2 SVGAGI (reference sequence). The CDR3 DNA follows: TGTGCCAGCTTTTTAGGGGGGAGCTCTGGAAACACCATATATTTT. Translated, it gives CASFLGGSSGNTIYF.

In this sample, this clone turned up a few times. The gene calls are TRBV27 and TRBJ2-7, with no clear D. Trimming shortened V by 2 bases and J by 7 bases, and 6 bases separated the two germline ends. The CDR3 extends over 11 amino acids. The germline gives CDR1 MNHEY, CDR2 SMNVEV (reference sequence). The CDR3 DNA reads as TGTGCCAGCAGTTTAGATCGAGAGCAGTACTTC. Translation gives CASSLDREQYF.

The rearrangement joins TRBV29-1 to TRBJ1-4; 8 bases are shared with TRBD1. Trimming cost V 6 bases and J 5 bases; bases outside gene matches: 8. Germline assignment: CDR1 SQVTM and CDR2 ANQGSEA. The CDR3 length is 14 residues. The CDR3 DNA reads TGCAGCGTAGGGACAGGATACAACAATGAAAAACTGTTTTTT. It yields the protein CSVGTGYNNEKLFF.

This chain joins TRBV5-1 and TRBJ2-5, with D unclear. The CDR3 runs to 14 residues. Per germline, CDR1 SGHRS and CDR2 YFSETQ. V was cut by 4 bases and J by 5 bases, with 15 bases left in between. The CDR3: CASSPDPARETQYF. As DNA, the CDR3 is TGCGCCAGCAGCCCCGACCCCGCCAGGGAGACCCAGTACTTC.

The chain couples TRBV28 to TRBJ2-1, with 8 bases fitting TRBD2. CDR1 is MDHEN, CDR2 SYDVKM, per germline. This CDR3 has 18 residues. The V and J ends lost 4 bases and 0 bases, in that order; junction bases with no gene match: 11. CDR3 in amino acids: CASSSSPGLGSSYNEQFF. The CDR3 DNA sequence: TGTGCCAGCAGTTCCTCACCGGGACTAGGGAGCTCCTACAATGAGCAGTTCTTC.